This T cell receptor beta chain was observed in a study of blood T cells in healthy people across ages (dated by TCRdb to the mid-2010s). Background on the whole study: In model experiments, roughly one uniquely barcoded TCR beta cDNA molecule per two T cells was captured by template switching. Age-related changes in TCR beta repertoire diversity were measured in the study by deep sequencing normalized with unique cDNA molecular identifiers. To avoid experimental bias, donors of different ages were randomly spread across the sequencing lanes. Using the same blood draw, the study looked at two additional independent replicas of 1 million unique cDNA reads for two donors, one aged 18 to 29 and the other aged 80 or older. The donors were split into four age groups: young (average about 15 years), middle-aged (roughly 42), aged (more than 60) and long-lived (approximately 89).

Notes on this clonotype: No cognate antigen has been identified for it. Per-base quality was not reported, and no clone a single base away is much larger than it.

Overall results and qualifications from the work: There was a strong correlation between observed TCR beta diversity and the percentage of naive T cells measured by flow cytometry. Observed TCR beta diversity per million T cells fell roughly linearly with age, and a significant reduction was already apparent by age about 36. The CMV infection status of donors was not known, potentially confounding age-related changes in expanded clonotypes. Compared with the aged group, the long-lived group had more naive CD4+ T cells, fewer expanded clones and increased TCR diversity, a pattern suggesting age selection. Because profiling used bulk unsorted PBMCs, naive and antigen-experienced compartments could not be compared conclusively. Estimates of total diversity based on one million sequenced T cells were considered lower bounds and underestimates.

The protocol used for the library was 5' RACE. A second about 7 to 11 cycle PCR used a sample-barcoded 5' primer and a J-beta primer mix. Each TCR beta cDNA molecule received a unique molecular identifier from a template-switch 5' adaptor carrying 12 random nucleotides. Each sample yielded at least 2.5 million CDR3-containing paired-end reads. First-strand cDNA was synthesized from all RNA with the Mint cDNA synthesis kit, primed by a TRBC-specific oligonucleotide. Following uracil-DNA glycosylase treatment, a first 18-cycle PCR with universal primers M1SS and BC2_uni_R was performed on all cDNA. For the original study's pipeline: Normalization of each sample was performed by random selection of 1 million high-quality reads, each carrying a distinct molecular identifier. Reads sharing molecular identifiers were discarded rather than binned into consensus sequences. MiTCR, run with a Q25 quality threshold and the strictest error-elimination algorithm, handled CDR3 identification, clonotype clustering and error correction. Lower-bound total TCR beta diversity was estimated with a nonparametric unseen species model using Euler transformation. TCRdb handled the public reads itself, with Q25 trimming in fastp and clone calling in MiXCR, and kept productive beta chains. Each CDR3 protein gets just one entry, which takes the most common genes and DNA from the rows behind it. The V and J calls and clone size are TCRdb's, not the authors'. A total of 1.8 million or so distinct CDR3 sequences appear in this sample, around 40% of them only once. The ten biggest clones cover roughly 23% of the sample.

Systemically healthy Caucasian individuals from Russia, 39 in total and aged about 6 to 90 years, were included as donors. Each donor gave roughly 9.5 milliliters of peripheral blood, collected into EDTA-treated Vacutainer tubes. PBMCs were isolated by Ficoll-Paque density-gradient centrifugation, with at least 7 million obtained per sample. Total RNA, at least 6 micrograms per sample, was extracted from PBMCs with Trizol reagent. The percentages of naive CD45RAhigh/CD27high T cells were determined by flow cytometry on a PBMC aliquot from every donor. CDR3 length: 16 amino acids, cysteine to phenylalanine. The sequence is cut down to CDR3 DNA, 48 bases in frame from base 1. Sequences MNHEY (CDR1) and SVGAGI (CDR2) are obtained from the germline V gene. V loses 4 bases of germline sequence and J loses 0 bases, and the interval between the two ends is 13 bases.

The receptor was isolated from a human donor in good health. The chain links TRBV6-5 with TRBJ2-1, with TRBD2 tentatively as D gene (6 bases match). Sequences were obtained from blood. The DNA sequence is TGTGCCAGCAGTTTCGGTCTAGCGAGCTCCTACAATGAGCAGTTCTTC. The encoded protein is CASSFGLASSYNEQFF.